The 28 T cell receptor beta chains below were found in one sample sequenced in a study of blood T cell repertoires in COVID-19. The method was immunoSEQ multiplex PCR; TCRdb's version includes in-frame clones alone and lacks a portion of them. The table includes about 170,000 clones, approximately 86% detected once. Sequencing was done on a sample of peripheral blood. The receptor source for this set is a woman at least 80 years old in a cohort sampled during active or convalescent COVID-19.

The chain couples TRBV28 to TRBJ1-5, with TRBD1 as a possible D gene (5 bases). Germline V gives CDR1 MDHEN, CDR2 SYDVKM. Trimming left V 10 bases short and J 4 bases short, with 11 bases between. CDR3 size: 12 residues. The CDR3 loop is CAIQVSNQPQHF. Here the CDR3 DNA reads TGTGCCATACAGGTCTCAAATCAGCCCCAGCATTTT.

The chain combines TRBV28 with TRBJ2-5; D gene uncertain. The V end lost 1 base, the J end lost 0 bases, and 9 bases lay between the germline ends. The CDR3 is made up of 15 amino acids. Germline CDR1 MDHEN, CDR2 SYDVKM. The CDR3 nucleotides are TGTGCCAGCAGTTTATACTCGCCGTACCAAGAGACCCAGTACTTC. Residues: CASSLYSPYQETQYF.

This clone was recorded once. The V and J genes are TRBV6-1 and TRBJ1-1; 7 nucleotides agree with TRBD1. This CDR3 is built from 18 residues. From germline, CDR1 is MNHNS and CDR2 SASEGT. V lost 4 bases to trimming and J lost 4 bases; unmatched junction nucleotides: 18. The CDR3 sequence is CASSAKGGGRGVGTEAFF. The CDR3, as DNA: TGTGCCAGCAGTGCTAAGGGAGGTGGCAGGGGGGTCGGCACTGAAGCTTTCTTT.

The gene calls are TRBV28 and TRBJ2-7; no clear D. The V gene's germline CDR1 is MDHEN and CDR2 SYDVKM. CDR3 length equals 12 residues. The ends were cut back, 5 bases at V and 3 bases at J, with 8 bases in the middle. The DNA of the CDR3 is TGTGCCAGCAGTGAGGCCCTCTACGAGCAGTACTTC. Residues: CASSEALYEQYF.

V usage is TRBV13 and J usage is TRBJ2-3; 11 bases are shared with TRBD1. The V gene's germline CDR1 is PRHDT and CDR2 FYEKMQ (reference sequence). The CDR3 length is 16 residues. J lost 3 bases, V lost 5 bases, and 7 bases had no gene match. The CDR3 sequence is CASSPGTGGGTDTQYF. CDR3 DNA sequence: TGTGCCAGCAGCCCCGGGACAGGGGGAGGTACAGATACGCAGTATTTT. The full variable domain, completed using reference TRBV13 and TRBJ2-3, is AAGVIQSPRHLIKEKRETATLKCYPIPRHDTVYWYQQGPGQDPQFLISFYEKMQSDKGSIPDRFSAQQFSDYHSELNMSSLELGDSALYFCASSPGTGGGTDTQYFGPGTRLTVL.

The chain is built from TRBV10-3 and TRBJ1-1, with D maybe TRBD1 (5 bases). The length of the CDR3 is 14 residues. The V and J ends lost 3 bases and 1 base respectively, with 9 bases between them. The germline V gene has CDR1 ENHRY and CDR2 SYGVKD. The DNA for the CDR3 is TGTGCCATCAGTGATTCGACAGAGAACACTGAAGCTTTCTTT. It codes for CAISDSTENTEAFF.

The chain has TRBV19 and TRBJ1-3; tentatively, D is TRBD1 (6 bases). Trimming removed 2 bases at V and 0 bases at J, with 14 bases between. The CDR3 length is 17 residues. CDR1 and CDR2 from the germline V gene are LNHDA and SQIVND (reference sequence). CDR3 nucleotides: TGTGCCAGTAGTATAAAGGGGGAGGGTAGCTCTGGAAACACCATATATTTT. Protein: CASSIKGEGSSGNTIYF. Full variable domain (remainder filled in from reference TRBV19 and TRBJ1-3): DGGITQSPKYLFRKEGQNVTLSCEQNLNHDAMYWYRQDPGQGLRLIYYSQIVNDFQKGDIAEGYSVSREKKESFPLTVTSAQKNPTAFYLCASSIKGEGSSGNTIYFGEGSWLTVV.

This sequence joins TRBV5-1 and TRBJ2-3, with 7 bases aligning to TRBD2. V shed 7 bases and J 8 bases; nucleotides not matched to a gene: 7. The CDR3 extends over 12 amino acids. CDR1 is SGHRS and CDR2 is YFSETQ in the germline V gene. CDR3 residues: CASGPPGGTQYF. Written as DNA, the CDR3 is TGCGCCAGCGGACCCCCGGGGGGTACGCAGTATTTT.

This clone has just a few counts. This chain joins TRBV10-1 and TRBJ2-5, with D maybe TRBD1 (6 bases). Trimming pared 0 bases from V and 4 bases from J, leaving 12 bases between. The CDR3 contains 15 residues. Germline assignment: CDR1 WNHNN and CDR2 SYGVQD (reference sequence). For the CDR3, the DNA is TGCGCCAGCAGTGAGTCGGCAGGGGTGGGAGAGACCCAGTACTTC. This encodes CASSESAGVGETQYF.

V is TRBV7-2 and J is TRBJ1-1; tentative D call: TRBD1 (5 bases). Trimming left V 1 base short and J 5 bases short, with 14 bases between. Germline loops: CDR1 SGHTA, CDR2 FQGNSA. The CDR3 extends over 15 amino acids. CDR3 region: CASSLGAGLGTEAFF. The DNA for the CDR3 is TGTGCCAGCAGCTTAGGGGCAGGGCTCGGGACTGAAGCTTTCTTT.

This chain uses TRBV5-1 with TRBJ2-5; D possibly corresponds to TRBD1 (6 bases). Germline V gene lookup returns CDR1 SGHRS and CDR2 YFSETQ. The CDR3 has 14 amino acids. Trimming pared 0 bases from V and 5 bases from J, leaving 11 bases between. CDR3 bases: TGCGCCAGCAGCTTGGAACAGGGAAGGGAGACCCAGTACTTC. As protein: CASSLEQGRETQYF.

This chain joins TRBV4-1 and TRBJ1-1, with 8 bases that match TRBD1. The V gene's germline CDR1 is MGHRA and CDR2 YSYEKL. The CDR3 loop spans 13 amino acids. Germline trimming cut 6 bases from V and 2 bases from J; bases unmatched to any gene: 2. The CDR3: CASRDRGNTEAFF. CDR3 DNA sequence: TGCGCCAGCAGAGACAGGGGCAACACTGAAGCTTTCTTT.

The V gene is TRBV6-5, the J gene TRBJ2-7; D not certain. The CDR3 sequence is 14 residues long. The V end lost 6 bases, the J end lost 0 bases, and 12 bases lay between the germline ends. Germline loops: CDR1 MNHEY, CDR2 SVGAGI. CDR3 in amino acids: CASRRYLDSYEQYF. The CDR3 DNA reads TGTGCCAGCAGGAGGTATTTAGACTCCTACGAGCAGTACTTC.

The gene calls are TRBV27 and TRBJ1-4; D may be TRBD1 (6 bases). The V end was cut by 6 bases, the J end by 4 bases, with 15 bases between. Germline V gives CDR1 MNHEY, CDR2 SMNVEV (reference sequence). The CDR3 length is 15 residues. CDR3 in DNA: TGTGCCAGCAGGTTCGGGGGGGCCGGTAATGAAAAACTGTTTTTT. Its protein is CASRFGGAGNEKLFF.

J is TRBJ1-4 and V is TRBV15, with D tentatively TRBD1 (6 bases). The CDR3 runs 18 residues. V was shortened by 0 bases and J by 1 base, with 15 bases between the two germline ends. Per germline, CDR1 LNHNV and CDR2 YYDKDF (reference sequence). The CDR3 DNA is TGTGCCACCAGCAGAGATAGGGGGTTGAGGGGAACTAATGAAAAACTGTTTTTT. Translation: CATSRDRGLRGTNEKLFF.

CDR3: CASSKGPTGSYNEQFF. The CDR3 coding sequence is TGTGCCAGCAGCAAGGGTCCGACAGGCTCCTACAATGAGCAGTTCTTC. The chain joins TRBV7-6 to TRBJ2-1, with D maybe TRBD1 (6 bases). Germline values: CDR1 SGHVS, CDR2 FNYEAQ. This CDR3 contains 16 residues. V gave up 5 bases and J gave up 0 bases, with 14 bases separating them. Complete variable domain (other parts from reference TRBV7-6 and TRBJ2-1): GAGVSQSPRYKVTKRGQDVALRCDPISGHVSLYWYRQALGQGPEFLTYFNYEAQQDKSGLPNDRFSAERPEGSISTLTIQRTEQRDSAMYRCASSKGPTGSYNEQFFGPGTRLTVL.

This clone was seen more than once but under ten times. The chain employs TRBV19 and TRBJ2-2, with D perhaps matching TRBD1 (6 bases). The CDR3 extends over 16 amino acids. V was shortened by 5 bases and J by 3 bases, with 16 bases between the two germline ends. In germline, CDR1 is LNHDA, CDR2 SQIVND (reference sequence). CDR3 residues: CASSVSQGWDTGELFF. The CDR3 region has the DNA TGTGCCAGTAGTGTCTCACAGGGATGGGACACCGGGGAGCTGTTTTTT.

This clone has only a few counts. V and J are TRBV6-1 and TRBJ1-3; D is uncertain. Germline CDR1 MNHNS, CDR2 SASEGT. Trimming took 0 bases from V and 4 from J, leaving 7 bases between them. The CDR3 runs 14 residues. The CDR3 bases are TGTGCCAGCAGTGAAGCCGCAGGAGGAAACACCATATATTTT. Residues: CASSEAAGGNTIYF.

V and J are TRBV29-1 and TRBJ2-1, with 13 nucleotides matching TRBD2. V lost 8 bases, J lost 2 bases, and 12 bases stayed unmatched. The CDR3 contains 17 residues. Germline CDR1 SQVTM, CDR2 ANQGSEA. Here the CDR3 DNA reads TGCAGCTCCTCCTCCCTGGGACTAGCGGGGCCCTACAATGAGCAGTTCTTC. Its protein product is CSSSSLGLAGPYNEQFF.

In nucleotides, the CDR3 is TGTGCCAGCAGTTTGCCACGCGCCGGGACAGACTATGGCTACACCTTC. It is translated as CASSLPRAGTDYGYTF. The rearrangement uses TRBV28 and TRBJ1-2; 7 positions match TRBD1. In germline, CDR1 is MDHEN, CDR2 SYDVKM. With V trimmed by 3 bases and J by 3 bases, 10 bases remained unmatched. This CDR3 comprises 16 residues.

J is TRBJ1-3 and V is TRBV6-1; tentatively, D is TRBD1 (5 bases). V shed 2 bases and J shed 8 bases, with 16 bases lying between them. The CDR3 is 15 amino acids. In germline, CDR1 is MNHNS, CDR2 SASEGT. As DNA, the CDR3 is TGTGCCAGCAGTGAATCACCGGGGGTATCGGACACCATATATTTT. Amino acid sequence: CASSESPGVSDTIYF.

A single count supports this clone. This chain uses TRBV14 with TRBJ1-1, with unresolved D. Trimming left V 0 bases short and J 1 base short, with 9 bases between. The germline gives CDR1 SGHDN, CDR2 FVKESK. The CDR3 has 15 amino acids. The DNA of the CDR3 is TGTGCCAGCAGCCAAGATTGGGCAGGGAACACTGAAGCTTTCTTT. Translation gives CASSQDWAGNTEAFF.

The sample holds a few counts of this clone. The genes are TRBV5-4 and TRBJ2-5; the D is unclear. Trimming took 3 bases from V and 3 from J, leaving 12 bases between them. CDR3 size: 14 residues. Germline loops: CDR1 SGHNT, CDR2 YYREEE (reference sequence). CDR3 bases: TGTGCCAGCAGCTCTCAGACAAAGGAAGAGACCCAGTACTTC. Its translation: CASSSQTKEETQYF. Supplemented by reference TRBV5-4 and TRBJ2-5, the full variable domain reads ETGVTQSPTHLIKTRGQQVTLRCSSQSGHNTVSWYQQALGQGPQFIFQYYREEENGRGNFPPRFSGLQFPNYSSELNVNALELDDSALYLCASSSQTKEETQYFGPGTRLLVL.

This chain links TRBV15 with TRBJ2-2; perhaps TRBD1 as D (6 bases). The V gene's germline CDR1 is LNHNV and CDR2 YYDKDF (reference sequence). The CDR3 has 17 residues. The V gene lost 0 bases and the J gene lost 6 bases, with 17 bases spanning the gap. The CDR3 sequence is CATSRDWTAGGPGELFF. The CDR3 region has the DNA TGTGCCACCAGCAGAGATTGGACAGCCGGCGGACCCGGGGAGCTGTTTTTT.

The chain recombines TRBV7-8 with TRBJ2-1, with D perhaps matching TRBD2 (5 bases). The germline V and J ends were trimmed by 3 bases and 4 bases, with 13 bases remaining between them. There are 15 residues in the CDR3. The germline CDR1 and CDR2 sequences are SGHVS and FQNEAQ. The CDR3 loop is CASSFSGGWYNEQFF. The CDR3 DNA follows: TGTGCCAGCAGCTTTTCAGGAGGATGGTACAATGAGCAGTTCTTC.

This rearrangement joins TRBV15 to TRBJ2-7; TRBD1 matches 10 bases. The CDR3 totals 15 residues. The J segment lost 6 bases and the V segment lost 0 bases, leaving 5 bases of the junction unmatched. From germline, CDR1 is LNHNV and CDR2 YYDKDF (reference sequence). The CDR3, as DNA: TGTGCCACCAGCAGAGATCCAAGGGACAGGGGCGAGCAGTACTTC. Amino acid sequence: CATSRDPRDRGEQYF.

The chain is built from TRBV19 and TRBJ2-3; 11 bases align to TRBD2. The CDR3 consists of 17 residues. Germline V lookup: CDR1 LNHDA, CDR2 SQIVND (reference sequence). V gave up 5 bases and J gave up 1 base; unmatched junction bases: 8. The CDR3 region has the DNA TGTGCCAGTAGTGAGACTAGCGGGGTAACTGGCACAGATACGCAGTATTTT. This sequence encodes CASSETSGVTGTDTQYF.

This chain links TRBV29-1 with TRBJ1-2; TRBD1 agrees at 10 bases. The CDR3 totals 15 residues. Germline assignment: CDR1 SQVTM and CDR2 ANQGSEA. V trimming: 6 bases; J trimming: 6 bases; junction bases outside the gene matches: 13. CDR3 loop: CSVLTGGSLRDGYTF. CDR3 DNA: TGCAGCGTCCTGACAGGGGGCTCCCTTAGGGATGGCTACACCTTC.